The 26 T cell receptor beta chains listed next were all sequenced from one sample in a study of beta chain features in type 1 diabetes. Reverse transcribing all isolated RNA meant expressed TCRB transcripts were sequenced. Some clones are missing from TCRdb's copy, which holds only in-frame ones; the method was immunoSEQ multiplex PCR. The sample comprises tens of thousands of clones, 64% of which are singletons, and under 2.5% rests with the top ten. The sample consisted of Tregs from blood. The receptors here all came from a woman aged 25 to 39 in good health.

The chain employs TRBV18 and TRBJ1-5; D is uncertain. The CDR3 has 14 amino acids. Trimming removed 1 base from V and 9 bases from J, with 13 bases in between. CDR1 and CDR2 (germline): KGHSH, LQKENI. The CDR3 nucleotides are TGTGCCAGCTCACCACGAGGACTCGGTTGGCCCCAGCATTTT. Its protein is CASSPRGLGWPQHF.

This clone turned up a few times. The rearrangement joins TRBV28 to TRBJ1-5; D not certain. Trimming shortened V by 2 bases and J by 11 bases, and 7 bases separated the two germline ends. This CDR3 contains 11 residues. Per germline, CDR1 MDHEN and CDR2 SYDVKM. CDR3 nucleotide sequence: TGTGCCAGCAGTTTAGGGCTAACCCAGCATTTT. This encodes CASSLGLTQHF.

Written as DNA, the CDR3 is TGTGCCAGCAGCGGGCGAAGGAAGGGGAATCTCTACAATGAGCAGTTCTTC. Protein: CASSGRRKGNLYNEQFF. V is TRBV9 and J is TRBJ2-1, with D possibly matching TRBD1 (5 bases). Germline CDR1 reads SGDLS; CDR2 reads YYNGEE. Trimming left V 3 bases short and J 3 bases short, with 19 bases between. The CDR3 spans 17 residues.

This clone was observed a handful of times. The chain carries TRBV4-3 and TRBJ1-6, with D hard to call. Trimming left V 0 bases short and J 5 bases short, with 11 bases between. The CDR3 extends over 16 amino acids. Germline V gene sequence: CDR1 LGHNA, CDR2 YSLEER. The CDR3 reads CASSQEVWRDNSPLHF. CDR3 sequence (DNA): TGCGCCAGCAGCCAAGAGGTCTGGAGGGATAATTCACCCCTCCACTTT.

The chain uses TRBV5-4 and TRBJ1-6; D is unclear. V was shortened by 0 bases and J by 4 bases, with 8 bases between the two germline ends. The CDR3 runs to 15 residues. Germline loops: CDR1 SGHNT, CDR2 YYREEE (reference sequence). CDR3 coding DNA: TGTGCCAGCAGCTTGGATCCAGGATATAATTCACCCCTCCACTTT. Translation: CASSLDPGYNSPLHF.

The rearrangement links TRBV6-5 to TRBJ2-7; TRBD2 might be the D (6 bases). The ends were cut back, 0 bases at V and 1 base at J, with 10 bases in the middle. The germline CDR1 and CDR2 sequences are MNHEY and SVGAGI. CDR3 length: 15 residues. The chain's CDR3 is CASSYSREWSYEQYF. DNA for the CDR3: TGTGCCAGCAGTTACTCACGGGAGTGGTCCTACGAGCAGTACTTC.

Here the CDR3 reads CAWTDAGGGRRTGELFF. The CDR3 region has the DNA TGTGCCTGGACAGACGCGGGCGGTGGACGAAGGACCGGGGAGCTGTTTTTT. The chain has TRBV30 and TRBJ2-2, with a tentative D call TRBD2 (5 bases). This CDR3 is 17 amino acids long. V lost 4 bases to trimming and J lost 5 bases, with 23 bases between them. Germline V lookup: CDR1 GTSNPN, CDR2 SVGIG (reference sequence).

The CDR3 region has the DNA TGTGCCAGCAGCTTCTCAGGCTCCTACGAGCAGTACTTC. Its protein is CASSFSGSYEQYF. This chain joins TRBV7-9 and TRBJ2-7; D call uncertain. Germline V CDR1 and CDR2: SEHNR, FQNEAQ (reference sequence). The CDR3 loop spans 13 amino acids. V was cut by 3 bases and J by 0 bases, with 6 bases left in between.

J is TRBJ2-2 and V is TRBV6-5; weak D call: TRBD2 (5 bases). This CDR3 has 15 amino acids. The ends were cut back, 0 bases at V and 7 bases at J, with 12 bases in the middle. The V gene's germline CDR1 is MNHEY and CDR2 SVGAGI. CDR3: CASSYSPGTGGELFF. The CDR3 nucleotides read TGTGCCAGCAGTTACTCGCCGGGAACTGGCGGGGAGCTGTTTTTT.

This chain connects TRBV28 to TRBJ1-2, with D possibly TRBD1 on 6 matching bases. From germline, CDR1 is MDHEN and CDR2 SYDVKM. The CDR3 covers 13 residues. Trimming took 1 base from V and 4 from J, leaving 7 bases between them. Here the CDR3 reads CASSLLGGYGYTF. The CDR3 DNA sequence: TGTGCCAGCAGTTTATTAGGGGGCTATGGCTACACCTTC.

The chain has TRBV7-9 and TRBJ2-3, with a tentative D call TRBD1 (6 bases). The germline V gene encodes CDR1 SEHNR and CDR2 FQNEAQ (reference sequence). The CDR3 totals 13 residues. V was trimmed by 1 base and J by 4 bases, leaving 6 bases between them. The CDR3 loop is CASSLDRADTQYF. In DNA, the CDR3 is TGTGCCAGCAGCTTAGACAGGGCAGATACGCAGTATTTT.

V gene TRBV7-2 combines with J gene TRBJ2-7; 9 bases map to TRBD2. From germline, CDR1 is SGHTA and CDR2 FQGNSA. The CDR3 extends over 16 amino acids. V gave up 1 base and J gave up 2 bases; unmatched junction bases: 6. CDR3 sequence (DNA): TGTGCCAGCAGCTTAGGGGTGGCTAGCGGGACCTACGAGCAGTACTTC. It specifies CASSLGVASGTYEQYF.

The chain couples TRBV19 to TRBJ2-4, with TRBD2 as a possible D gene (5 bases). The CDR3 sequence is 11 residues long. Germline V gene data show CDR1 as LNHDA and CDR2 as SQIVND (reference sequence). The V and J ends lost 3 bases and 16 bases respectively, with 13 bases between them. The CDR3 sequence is CASSMALRLYF. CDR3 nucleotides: TGTGCCAGTAGTATGGCCCTTAGACTATACTTC.

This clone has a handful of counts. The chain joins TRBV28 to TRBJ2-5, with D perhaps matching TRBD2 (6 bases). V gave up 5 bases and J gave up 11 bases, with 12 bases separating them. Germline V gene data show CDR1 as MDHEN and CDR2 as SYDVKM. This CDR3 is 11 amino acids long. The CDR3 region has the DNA TGTGCCAGCAGTACCCGACGGGAGCAGTACTTC. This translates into CASSTRREQYF.

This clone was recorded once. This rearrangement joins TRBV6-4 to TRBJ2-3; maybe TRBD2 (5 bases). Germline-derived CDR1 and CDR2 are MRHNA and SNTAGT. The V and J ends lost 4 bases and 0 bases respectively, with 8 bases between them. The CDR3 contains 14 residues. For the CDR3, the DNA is TGTGCCAGCAGTGCTGGACTTAGCACAGATACGCAGTATTTT. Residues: CASSAGLSTDTQYF.

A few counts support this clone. CDR3 protein: CASSQGRDSLFQTQYF. The CDR3 DNA sequence: TGTGCCAGCAGCCAAGGACGGGACAGCCTTTTCCAGACCCAGTACTTC. V gene TRBV7-9 combines with J gene TRBJ2-5; 7 bases align to TRBD1. V was clipped by 5 bases and J by 6 bases; unmatched bases: 15. The CDR3 length is 16 residues. Germline CDR1 and CDR2: SEHNR and FQNEAQ (reference sequence).

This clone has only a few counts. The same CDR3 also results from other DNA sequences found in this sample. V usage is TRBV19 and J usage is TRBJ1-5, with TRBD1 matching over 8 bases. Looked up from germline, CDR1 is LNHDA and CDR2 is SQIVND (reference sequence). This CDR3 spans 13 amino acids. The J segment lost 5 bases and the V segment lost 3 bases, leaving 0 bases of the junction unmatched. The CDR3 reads CASSMDRDQPQHF. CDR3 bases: TGTGCCAGTAGTATGGACAGGGATCAGCCCCAGCATTTT.

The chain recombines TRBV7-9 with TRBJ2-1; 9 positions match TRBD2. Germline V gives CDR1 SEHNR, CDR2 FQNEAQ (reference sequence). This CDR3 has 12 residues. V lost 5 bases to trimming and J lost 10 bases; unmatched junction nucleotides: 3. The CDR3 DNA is TGTGCCAGCAGCCCGCTAGCGGGAGAGCAGTTCTTC. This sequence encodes CASSPLAGEQFF.

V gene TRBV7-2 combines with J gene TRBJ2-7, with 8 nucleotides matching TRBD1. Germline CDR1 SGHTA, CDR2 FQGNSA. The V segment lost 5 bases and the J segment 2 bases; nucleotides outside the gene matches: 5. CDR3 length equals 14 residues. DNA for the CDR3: TGTGCCAGCAGCGCCAGACAGGGGCCCTACGAGCAGTACTTC. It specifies CASSARQGPYEQYF.

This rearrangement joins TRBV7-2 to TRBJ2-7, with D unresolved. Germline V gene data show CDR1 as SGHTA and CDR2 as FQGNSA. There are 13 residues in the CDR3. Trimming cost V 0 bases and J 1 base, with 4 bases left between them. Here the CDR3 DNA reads TGTGCCAGCAGCTTAGCGGCTTCCTACGAGCAGTACTTC. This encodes CASSLAASYEQYF.

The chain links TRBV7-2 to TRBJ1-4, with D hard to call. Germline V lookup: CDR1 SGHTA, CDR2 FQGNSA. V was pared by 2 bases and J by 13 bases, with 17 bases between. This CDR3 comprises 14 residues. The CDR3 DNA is TGTGCCAGCAGCTTAACCCAAGGGAGCCCCGTACTGTTTTTT. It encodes CASSLTQGSPVLFF.

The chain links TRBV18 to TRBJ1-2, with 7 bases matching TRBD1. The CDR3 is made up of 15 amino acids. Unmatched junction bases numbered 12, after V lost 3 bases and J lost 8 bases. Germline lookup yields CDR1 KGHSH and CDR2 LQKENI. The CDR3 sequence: CASSPALGGGWGYTF. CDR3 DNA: TGTGCCAGCTCACCGGCCCTTGGAGGGGGCTGGGGCTACACCTTC.

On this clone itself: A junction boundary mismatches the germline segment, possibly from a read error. The chain's CDR3 is CASSWGDRGSSNEQFF. As DNA, the CDR3 is TGTGCCAGCAGCTGGGGGGACAGAGGGTCCTCCAATGAGCAGTTCTTC. The gene calls are TRBV5-8 and TRBJ2-1; the D gene is possibly TRBD1 (7 bases). CDR1 and CDR2 from the germline V gene are SGHTS and YDEGEE. The CDR3 has 16 residues. The full variable domain, completed using reference TRBV5-8 and TRBJ2-1, is EAGVTQSPTHLIKTRGQQATLRCSPISGHTSVYWYQQALGLGLQFLLWYDEGEERNRGNFPPRFSGRQFPNYSSELNVNALELEDSALYLCASSWGDRGSSNEQFFGPGTRLTVL.

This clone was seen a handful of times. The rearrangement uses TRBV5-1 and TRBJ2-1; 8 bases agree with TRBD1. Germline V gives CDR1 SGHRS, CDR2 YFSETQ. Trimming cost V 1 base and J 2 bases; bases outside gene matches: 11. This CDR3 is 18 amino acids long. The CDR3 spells CASSLRVQRGQAYNEQFF. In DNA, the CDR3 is TGCGCCAGCAGCTTGAGGGTCCAAAGGGGACAGGCCTACAATGAGCAGTTCTTC.

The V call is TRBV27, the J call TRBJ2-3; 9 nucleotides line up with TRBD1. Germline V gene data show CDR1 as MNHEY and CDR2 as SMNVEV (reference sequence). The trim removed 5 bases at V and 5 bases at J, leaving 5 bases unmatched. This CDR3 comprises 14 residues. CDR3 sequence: CASSRDRVIDTQYF. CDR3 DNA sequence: TGTGCCAGCAGTCGGGACAGGGTTATAGATACGCAGTATTTT.

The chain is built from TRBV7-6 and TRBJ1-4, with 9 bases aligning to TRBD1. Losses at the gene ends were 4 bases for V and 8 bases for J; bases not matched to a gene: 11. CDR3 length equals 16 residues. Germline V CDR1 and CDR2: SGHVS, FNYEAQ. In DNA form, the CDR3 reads TGTGCCAGCAGCTCAACCGGGACAGGGATGGGAGAAAAACTGTTTTTT. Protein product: CASSSTGTGMGEKLFF.